This T cell receptor beta chain is from a study of shared clonotypes between healthy human individuals. Study-wide points: Sorted-subset samples were not fully sequenced, rarefaction indicated. Shared clonotypes across all four donors exceeded non-shared ones in generation probability.

Deep-level running was used for the assay. Assay: immunoSEQ multiplex PCR; the TCRdb copy retains only in-frame clones and omits some. The sample contains a few hundred thousand clones, nearly 97% of which appear only once. In regard to this clone: Antigen: not known.

Germline V CDR1 and CDR2: SGHNT, YYREEE (reference sequence). This CDR3 is built from 12 residues. V was shortened by 4 bases and J by 5 bases, with 9 bases between the two germline ends. CD45RO-negative cells were positively selected for CCR7, leaving out terminally differentiated effector memory CD45RA+ cells. The source of this sequence is a woman aged 25 to 39 in good health. Input material: naive CD8+ T cells sorted from blood. The V gene is TRBV5-4, the J gene TRBJ1-1; D is possibly TRBD1 (6 bases). In nucleotides, the CDR3 is TGTGCCAGCAGCCCACAGGGAACTGAAGCTTTCTTT. This sequence encodes CASSPQGTEAFF. Full variable domain (missing parts from reference TRBV5-4 and TRBJ1-1): ETGVTQSPTHLIKTRGQQVTLRCSSQSGHNTVSWYQQALGQGPQFIFQYYREEENGRGNFPPRFSGLQFPNYSSELNVNALELDDSALYLCASSPQGTEAFFGQGTRLTVV.